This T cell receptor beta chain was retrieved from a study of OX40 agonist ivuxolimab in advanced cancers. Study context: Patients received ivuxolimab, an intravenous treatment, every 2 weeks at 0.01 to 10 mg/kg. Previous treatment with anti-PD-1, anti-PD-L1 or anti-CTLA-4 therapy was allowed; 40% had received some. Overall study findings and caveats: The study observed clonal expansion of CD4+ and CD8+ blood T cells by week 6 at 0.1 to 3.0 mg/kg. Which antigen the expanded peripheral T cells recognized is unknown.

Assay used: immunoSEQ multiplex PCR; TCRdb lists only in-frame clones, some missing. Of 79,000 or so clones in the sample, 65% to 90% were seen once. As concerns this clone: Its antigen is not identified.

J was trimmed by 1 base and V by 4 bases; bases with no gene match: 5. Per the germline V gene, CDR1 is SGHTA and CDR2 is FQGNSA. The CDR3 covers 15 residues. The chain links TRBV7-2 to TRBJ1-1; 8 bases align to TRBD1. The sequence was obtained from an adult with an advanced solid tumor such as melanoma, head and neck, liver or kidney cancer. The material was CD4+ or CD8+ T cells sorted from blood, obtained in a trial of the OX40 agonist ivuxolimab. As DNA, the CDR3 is TGTGCCAGCAGCTCCCCCGGGACAGGGAACACTGAAGCTTTCTTT. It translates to CASSSPGTGNTEAFF.